The rows below give T cell receptor beta chains drawn from one sample of a study of shared clonotypes between healthy human individuals. Produced via immunoSEQ multiplex PCR; TCRdb's table is partial and in-frame only. Here the sample spans 2 million to 2.5 million clones, about 95% being singletons. Sequencing input: naive CD4+ T cells sorted from blood. The receptors were gathered from a man younger than 30 in good health. Both conserved end residues are part of each CDR3. Each record gives: CDR3 length, V gene, CDR3 protein.

length: 18; V: TRBV10-3; CDR3: CAISESTGAGVMNTEAFF
length: 13; V: TRBV7-2; CDR3: CASSVDRNQPQHF
length: 15; V: TRBV18; CDR3: CASSPTGGGADTQYF
length: 15; V: TRBV27; CDR3: CASSSQGAGANVLTF
length: 12; V: TRBV6-6; CDR3: CASSGRGETQYF
length: 18; V: TRBV19; CDR3: CASSHEPPRLGGRKTQYF
length: 14; V: TRBV19; CDR3: CASSTGGWNTEAFF
length: 13; V: TRBV10-2; CDR3: CASSGDSFGEQFF
length: 14; V: TRBV11-1; CDR3: CASSLAGQLYGYTF
length: 14; V: TRBV28; CDR3: CASSFSSWGGELFF
length: 14; V: TRBV29-1; CDR3: CSVGGTTSTDTQYF
length: 15; V: TRBV10-3; CDR3: CAISSTSGGVYEQYF
length: 16; V: TRBV6-5; CDR3: CASSSLRQPWVTEAFF
length: 14; V: TRBV18; CDR3: CASSPGGSTDTQYF
length: 16; V: TRBV4-1; CDR3: CASSHVGQGIGNTIYF
length: 12; V: TRBV7-2; CDR3: CASSLAVGEQYF
length: 15; V: TRBV28; CDR3: CASSSAGGSQETQYF
length: 17; V: TRBV19; CDR3: CASSIGPGQPRGSPLHF
length: 14; V: TRBV5-6; CDR3: CASTRPGPLYEQYF
length: 16; V: TRBV27; CDR3: CASSLSLGLRGYEQYF